The 20 T cell receptor beta chains in this list originate from one sample, sequenced in a study of blood T cell repertoires in COVID-19. Only in-frame clones appear in the TCRdb table, and some are missing; sequencing was by immunoSEQ multiplex PCR. The sample contains roughly 260,000 clones, 82% of which appear only once. Sequencing was carried out using peripheral blood. The receptors originated from a woman in her 70s with acute or convalescent COVID-19.

The gene calls are TRBV7-2 and TRBJ2-2; TRBD2 might be the D (5 bases). The V gene's germline CDR1 is SGHTA and CDR2 FQGNSA. Between the trimmed V and J ends, which lost 3 bases and 7 bases, there was a span of 12 bases. The CDR3 spans 14 residues. Written as DNA, the CDR3 is TGTGCCAGCAGCTTTGGGTTTGAGGGCGGGGAGCTGTTTTTT. Its protein is CASSFGFEGGELFF.

The chain links TRBV6-2 or TRBV6-3 to TRBJ2-2, with 8 bases matching TRBD1. The CDR3 is 16 amino acids. CDR1 and CDR2 (germline): MNHEY, SVGEGT. V lost 0 bases to trimming and J lost 5 bases; unmatched junction nucleotides: 5. The CDR3 reads CASSYSTGAGTGELFF. The DNA for the CDR3 is TGTGCCAGCAGTTACTCGACAGGGGCGGGGACCGGGGAGCTGTTTTTT.

V and J are TRBV28 and TRBJ1-4; a weak D match, TRBD1 (5 bases). V was clipped by 8 bases and J by 3 bases, with 13 bases between them. The CDR3 sequence is 14 residues long. The germline gives CDR1 MDHEN, CDR2 SYDVKM. In DNA form, the CDR3 reads TGTGCCAGCTGCGCTTGGGGCTCTAATGAAAAACTGTTTTTT. Protein sequence: CASCAWGSNEKLFF.

The chain joins TRBV30 to TRBJ1-2; 7 bases match TRBD1. The CDR3 totals 17 residues. In germline, CDR1 is GTSNPN, CDR2 SVGIG (reference sequence). Trimming removed 4 bases from V and 4 bases from J; junction bases left unmatched: 18. The CDR3 loop reads CAWKDKGQQNPGYGYTF. The CDR3 region has the DNA TGTGCCTGGAAAGATAAGGGACAGCAAAACCCGGGCTATGGCTACACCTTC. The full variable domain, in which reference TRBV30 and TRBJ1-2 provide the parts outside the CDR3, is SQTIHQWPATLVQPVGSPLSLECTVEGTSNPNLYWYRQAAGRGLQLLFYSVGIGQISSEVPQNLSASRPQDRQFILSSKKLLLSDSGFYLCAWKDKGQQNPGYGYTFGSGTRLTVV.

V is TRBV30 and J is TRBJ1-1; 8 nucleotides line up with TRBD1. Losses at the gene ends were 2 bases for V and 2 bases for J; bases not matched to a gene: 4. The CDR3 spans 14 residues. Germline loops: CDR1 GTSNPN, CDR2 SVGIG (reference sequence). CDR3 region: CAWSRGQGNTEAFF. In DNA, the CDR3 is TGTGCCTGGAGTCGAGGACAGGGAAACACTGAAGCTTTCTTT.

The chain has TRBV7-9 and TRBJ1-3; maybe TRBD1 (6 bases). This CDR3 is 15 amino acids long. Trimming removed 2 bases from V and 3 bases from J, with 11 bases in between. The germline V gene encodes CDR1 SEHNR and CDR2 FQNEAQ (reference sequence). CDR3 amino acids: CASSLYQGYGNTIYF. The DNA for the CDR3 is TGTGCCAGCAGCTTATATCAGGGGTATGGAAACACCATATATTTT.

The gene calls are TRBV5-1 and TRBJ1-1; 7 bases fit TRBD1. Germline V gene lookup returns CDR1 SGHRS and CDR2 YFSETQ. With 2 bases clipped from V and 2 bases from J, the junction kept 6 bases outside the gene matches. This CDR3 is 15 amino acids long. In nucleotides, the CDR3 is TGCGCCAGCAGCTTCCGGACAGGCCCCAACACTGAAGCTTTCTTT. Translation gives CASSFRTGPNTEAFF.

The chain joins TRBV2 to TRBJ2-7; D possibly corresponds to TRBD1 (6 bases). V gave up 8 bases and J gave up 6 bases, with 23 bases separating them. The CDR3 runs 15 residues. Germline V CDR1 and CDR2: SNHLY, FYNNEI. DNA of the CDR3: TGTGCCAGCGCCGGGACACCCGCCATGAACCTCGAGCAGTACTTC. Amino acid sequence: CASAGTPAMNLEQYF.

The rearrangement joins TRBV19 to TRBJ1-1; TRBD1 matches at 8 bases. This CDR3 comprises 14 residues. Trimming cost V 3 bases and J 5 bases; bases outside gene matches: 5. The germline V gene encodes CDR1 LNHDA and CDR2 SQIVND (reference sequence). The CDR3, as DNA: TGTGCCAGTAGTATGGGCAGGGGGCAAACTGAAGCTTTCTTT. Amino acids: CASSMGRGQTEAFF.

The chain joins TRBV27 to TRBJ2-5; TRBD1 agrees at 9 bases. Germline CDR1 is MNHEY and CDR2 is SMNVEV (reference sequence). This CDR3 is built from 14 residues. V was clipped by 4 bases and J by 5 bases; unmatched bases: 5. The CDR3, as DNA: TGTGCCAGCAGTTCGGACAGGGGTATGGAGACCCAGTACTTC. This encodes CASSSDRGMETQYF.

The CDR3 nucleotides read TGCGCCAGCAGCTTGGAGCCACAGGGCTCTGGGGCCAACGTCCTGACTTTC. It specifies CASSLEPQGSGANVLTF. The chain carries TRBV5-1 and TRBJ2-6, with a tentative D call TRBD1 (6 bases). The germline V and J ends were trimmed by 0 bases and 0 bases, with 10 bases remaining between them. In germline, CDR1 is SGHRS, CDR2 YFSETQ. This CDR3 has 17 amino acids. The full variable domain, its missing parts supplied by reference TRBV5-1 and TRBJ2-6, is KAGVTQTPRYLIKTRGQQVTLSCSPISGHRSVSWYQQTPGQGLQFLFEYFSETQRNKGNFPGRFSGRQFSNSRSEMNVSTLELGDSALYLCASSLEPQGSGANVLTFGAGSRLTVL.

This clone was detected only once. The rearrangement links TRBV5-4 to TRBJ1-5; D gene uncertain. Germline V gives CDR1 SGHNT, CDR2 YYREEE (reference sequence). The V gene lost 4 bases and the J gene lost 0 bases, with 11 bases spanning the gap. The CDR3 has 15 amino acids. The CDR3 bases are TGTGCCAGCAGCCGAGGCCCGGATAGCAATCAGCCCCAGCATTTT. Protein: CASSRGPDSNQPQHF.

V usage is TRBV6-6 and J usage is TRBJ1-5; tentatively, D is TRBD1 (6 bases). V was cut by 3 bases and J by 3 bases, with 12 bases left in between. Germline V lookup: CDR1 MNHNY, CDR2 SVGAGI (reference sequence). The CDR3 spans 15 residues. The CDR3 loop reads CASSYSRQANQPQHF. The DNA of the CDR3 is TGTGCCAGCAGTTATTCCCGACAGGCCAATCAGCCCCAGCATTTT.

This chain connects TRBV5-4 to TRBJ1-3, with D perhaps TRBD1 (6 bases). CDR1 and CDR2 (germline): SGHNT, YYREEE (reference sequence). The CDR3 is made up of 17 amino acids. The ends were cut back, 3 bases at V and 0 bases at J, with 16 bases in the middle. The CDR3 bases are TGTGCCAGCAGCTCCACACATACAGGGAACTCTGGAAACACCATATATTTT. Its translation is CASSSTHTGNSGNTIYF.

This clone turned up a few times. The rearrangement joins TRBV5-6 to TRBJ1-5; no definite D call. V was clipped by 4 bases and J by 14 bases, with 16 bases between them. Germline V gene sequence: CDR1 SGHDT, CDR2 YYEEEE. This CDR3 has 12 amino acids. The DNA of the CDR3 is TGTGCCAGCAGCCAAATAGACGGAGTAAAGCATTTT. Translating gives CASSQIDGVKHF.

This sequence joins TRBV6-2 or TRBV6-3 and TRBJ2-3; D perhaps matches TRBD2 (7 bases). This CDR3 is 14 amino acids long. In germline, CDR1 is MNHEY, CDR2 SVGEGT. V was cut by 4 bases and J by 8 bases, with 16 bases left in between. The CDR3 is CASSSGGGAVTQYF. DNA for the CDR3: TGTGCCAGCAGTTCCGGAGGGGGGGCCGTTACGCAGTATTTT.

The rearrangement uses TRBV3-1 (or the pseudogene TRBV3-2) and TRBJ1-4, with D possibly being TRBD1 (5 bases). The CDR3 has 15 amino acids. Germline V lookup: CDR1 LGHDT, CDR2 YNNKEL (reference sequence). Trimming left V 4 bases short and J 0 bases short, with 9 bases between. CDR3 in amino acids: CASSRRQSTNEKLFF. CDR3 nucleotide sequence: TGTGCCAGCAGCCGCCGACAGTCAACTAATGAAAAACTGTTTTTT.

This sequence joins TRBV5-1 and TRBJ1-2; D perhaps matches TRBD1 (6 bases). The CDR3 is 16 amino acids. Trimming took off 4 bases at V and 4 bases at J, with 20 bases between the two ends. Germline CDR1 and CDR2: SGHRS and YFSETQ. The CDR3 spells CASSPSGDKVSYGYTF. CDR3 DNA: TGCGCCAGCAGCCCCTCCGGGGACAAGGTCTCCTATGGCTACACCTTC.

J is TRBJ1-1 and V is TRBV20-1; D call uncertain. Germline lookup yields CDR1 DFQATT and CDR2 SNEGSKA (reference sequence). This CDR3 has 15 residues. The ends were cut back, 3 bases at V and 7 bases at J, with 21 bases in the middle. CDR3 coding DNA: TGCAGTGCTAGTTCCGGTGCTACCCAAAGAAATGAAGCTTTCTTT. It translates to CSASSGATQRNEAFF.

This chain links TRBV9 with TRBJ2-3, with 9 bases aligning to TRBD2. The trim removed 0 bases at V and 2 bases at J, leaving 4 bases unmatched. The CDR3 is 16 amino acids. The V gene's germline CDR1 is SGDLS and CDR2 YYNGEE. The CDR3 nucleotides read TGTGCCAGCAGCGTAGCTGCGGGGGGGTACACAGATACGCAGTATTTT. Translating gives CASSVAAGGYTDTQYF.